The 20 T cell receptor beta chains in this list originate from one sample, sequenced in a study of CD8 T cells in Susac syndrome. After extraction with the RNeasy kit, about 0.45 to 1 ug of the RNA was reverse transcribed using random hexamers. TCRdb redid the calling of the immunoSEQ multiplex PCR reads with MiXCR, one entry per CDR3 protein. Here the sample spans 300,000 or so distinct CDR3 sequences, approximately 90% being singletons. The sample comprised CD4+ T cells from PBMCs. Source of these receptors: a human donor with multiple sclerosis.

J is TRBJ1-2 and V is TRBV7-3; 9 nucleotides line up with TRBD1. The CDR3 extends over 14 amino acids. Looked up from germline, CDR1 is SGHTA and CDR2 is FQGTGA. V was pared by 5 bases and J by 10 bases, with 11 bases of the junction left unmatched. The CDR3: CASSPGTGTNSYTF. CDR3 coding DNA: TGTGCCAGCAGCCCCGGGACAGGGACCAATTCCTACACCTTC.

The chain uses TRBV20-1 and TRBJ1-1; TRBD1 agrees at 10 bases. The CDR3 sequence is 18 residues long. The germline CDR1 and CDR2 sequences are DFQATT and SNEGSKA (reference sequence). Germline trimming cut 2 bases from V and 1 base from J; bases unmatched to any gene: 13. CDR3 loop: CSARLIPGQGSPNTEAFF. The CDR3 nucleotides read TGCAGTGCTAGATTAATACCGGGACAGGGGTCCCCGAACACTGAAGCTTTCTTT.

J is TRBJ2-5 and V is TRBV7-6; D is undetermined. The CDR3 is 15 residues long. In germline, CDR1 is SGHVS, CDR2 FNYEAQ. Deletions cut 5 bases from V and 0 bases from J, with 13 bases between. CDR3 nucleotides: TGTGCCAGCAGCACCGAGATCGCGTACCAAGAGACCCAGTACTTC. The encoded protein is CASSTEIAYQETQYF. Full variable domain (missing parts from reference TRBV7-6 and TRBJ2-5): GAGVSQSPRYKVTKRGQDVALRCDPISGHVSLYWYRQALGQGPEFLTYFNYEAQQDKSGLPNDRFSAERPEGSISTLTIQRTEQRDSAMYRCASSTEIAYQETQYFGPGTRLLVL.

The rearrangement joins TRBV5-1 to TRBJ1-5; D unclear. The CDR3 has 13 amino acids. CDR1 SGHRS and CDR2 YFSETQ come from the germline V gene. V was clipped by 0 bases and J by 3 bases, with 4 bases between them. The CDR3 protein is CASSLDDNQPQHF. CDR3 nucleotide sequence: TGCGCCAGCAGCTTGGACGACAATCAGCCCCAGCATTTT.

The gene calls are TRBV11-2 and TRBJ1-6, with D tentatively TRBD1 (5 bases). V was shortened by 5 bases and J by 7 bases, with 15 bases between the two germline ends. CDR3 size: 15 residues. Germline CDR1 reads SGHAT; CDR2 reads FQNNGV. The CDR3 coding sequence is TGTGCCAGCAGCCGCACCGACAGCGAGAATTCACCCCTCCACTTT. This gives the protein CASSRTDSENSPLHF.

The chain couples TRBV18 to TRBJ2-1, with D perhaps TRBD1 (6 bases). V was pared by 3 bases and J by 10 bases, with 16 bases between. CDR1 and CDR2 from the germline V gene are KGHSH and LQKENI. This CDR3 region has 14 residues. The CDR3, as DNA: TGTGCCAGCTCACCCAGCCTAGTCAGGGGCGAGCAGTTCTTC. This sequence encodes CASSPSLVRGEQFF.

The rearrangement uses TRBV15 and TRBJ1-1; D gene ambiguous. The length of the CDR3 is 13 residues. Between the trimmed V and J ends, which lost 5 bases and 1 base, there was a span of 8 bases. Germline-derived CDR1 and CDR2 are LNHNV and YYDKDF (reference sequence). CDR3 nucleotide sequence: TGTGCCACCAGCGGAATGAGGAACACTGAAGCTTTCTTT. It encodes CATSGMRNTEAFF.

The gene calls are TRBV14 and TRBJ1-1, with D tentatively TRBD1 (6 bases). Germline V gives CDR1 SGHDN, CDR2 FVKESK. V was cut by 3 bases and J by 6 bases, with 17 bases left in between. There are 15 residues in the CDR3. The CDR3 region is CASSHRQDLWSEAFF. The CDR3 nucleotides are TGTGCCAGCAGCCATAGACAGGATTTGTGGTCTGAAGCTTTCTTT. The variable domain in full, with the rest retrieved from reference TRBV14 and TRBJ1-1, is EAGVTQFPSHSVIEKGQTVTLRCDPISGHDNLYWYRRVMGKEIKFLLHFVKESKQDESGMPNNRFLAERTGGTYSTLKVQPAELEDSGVYFCASSHRQDLWSEAFFGQGTRLTVV.

V gene TRBV6-6 combines with J gene TRBJ2-5; D is perhaps TRBD2 (5 bases). The CDR3 contains 12 residues. Trimming cost V 4 bases and J 4 bases, with 7 bases left between them. From germline, CDR1 is MNHNY and CDR2 SVGAGI (reference sequence). The CDR3 region is CASSSSTETQYF. The CDR3 nucleotides are TGTGCCAGCAGTTCTAGCACAGAGACCCAGTACTTC.

V gene TRBV25-1 combines with J gene TRBJ1-2, with TRBD1 identical over 8 bases. V was pared by 2 bases and J by 2 bases, with 7 bases of the junction left unmatched. CDR1 is MGHDK and CDR2 is SYGVNS in the germline V gene. The CDR3 spans 16 residues. The CDR3 DNA reads TGTGCCAGCAGTGAAGGGCCGGGACAGGCGAACTATGGCTACACCTTC. Translating gives CASSEGPGQANYGYTF.

The gene calls are TRBV20-1 and TRBJ2-3, with TRBD2 as a possible D gene (5 bases). V lost 0 bases to trimming and J lost 0 bases, with 13 bases between them. Germline V gene lookup returns CDR1 DFQATT and CDR2 SNEGSKA (reference sequence). This CDR3 has 16 residues. Written as DNA, the CDR3 is TGCAGTGCTAGAGATCACAGCGGAGCTAGCACAGATACGCAGTATTTT. Residues: CSARDHSGASTDTQYF.

The chain couples TRBV5-4 to TRBJ2-1, with D possibly being TRBD2 (6 bases). This CDR3 has 16 amino acids. The germline V gene has CDR1 SGHNT and CDR2 YYREEE (reference sequence). V was clipped by 0 bases and J by 6 bases, with 16 bases between them. CDR3 sequence reads: CASSLGGGTTFNEQFF. CDR3 DNA: TGTGCCAGCAGCTTGGGTGGCGGGACGACATTCAATGAGCAGTTCTTC.

V usage is TRBV5-1 and J usage is TRBJ2-1; the D gene is possibly TRBD2 (5 bases). In germline, CDR1 is SGHRS, CDR2 YFSETQ. Trimming removed 3 bases from V and 5 bases from J, with 12 bases in between. This CDR3 is 14 amino acids long. Written as DNA, the CDR3 is TGCGCCAGCAGCTGGGCGGGCCGGGACAATGAGCAGTTCTTC. This gives the protein CASSWAGRDNEQFF.

The V call is TRBV2, the J call TRBJ2-4; D assignment may be TRBD1 or TRBD2 (6 bases each). The CDR3 loop spans 15 amino acids. The germline gives CDR1 SNHLY, CDR2 FYNNEI. Trimming pared 5 bases from V and 3 bases from J, leaving 14 bases between. The CDR3 is CASSKEGDLKNIQYF. The CDR3 DNA sequence: TGTGCCAGCAGTAAGGAGGGGGACCTCAAAAACATTCAGTACTTC.

This sequence joins TRBV12-3 or TRBV12-4 and TRBJ2-1, with D possibly being TRBD2 (6 bases). The CDR3 totals 13 residues. V was shortened by 5 bases and J by 9 bases, with 14 bases between the two germline ends. CDR3 bases: TGTGCCAGCAGTGGGACTCTGAGTGGTGAGCAGTTCTTC. Amino acids: CASSGTLSGEQFF.

For the CDR3, the DNA is TGTGCCAGCAGCTTTAGCGGAACGCAAGAGACCCAGTACTTC. Its protein product is CASSFSGTQETQYF. The V and J genes are TRBV7-2 and TRBJ2-5; D is possibly TRBD2 (6 bases). V was shortened by 3 bases and J by 2 bases, with 10 bases between the two germline ends. Germline CDR1 and CDR2: SGHTA and FQGNSA. This CDR3 spans 14 amino acids. The whole variable domain, filled in from reference TRBV7-2 and TRBJ2-5, reads GAGVSQSPSNKVTEKGKDVELRCDPISGHTALYWYRQSLGQGLEFLIYFQGNSAPDKSGLPSDRFSAERTGGSVSTLTIQRTQQEDSAVYLCASSFSGTQETQYFGPGTRLLVL.

J is TRBJ1-4 and V is TRBV5-1; D unresolved. The CDR3 loop spans 17 amino acids. V dropped 0 bases and J dropped 0 bases, with 12 bases sitting between them. Germline values: CDR1 SGHRS, CDR2 YFSETQ. The CDR3 bases are TGCGCCAGCAGCTTGGGGACGACGAAAGCAACTAATGAAAAACTGTTTTTT. Translated, it gives CASSLGTTKATNEKLFF.

The chain has TRBV27 and TRBJ1-4; no firm D call. This CDR3 comprises 14 residues. Germline V gene data show CDR1 as MNHEY and CDR2 as SMNVEV (reference sequence). Trimming shortened V by 6 bases and J by 8 bases, and 16 bases separated the two germline ends. The CDR3 spells CASSSSGGFEKLFF. CDR3 nucleotides: TGTGCCAGCAGCTCGTCGGGTGGCTTCGAAAAACTGTTTTTT.

This sequence joins TRBV10-3 and TRBJ2-5, with 9 bases aligning to TRBD2. CDR1 and CDR2 (germline): ENHRY, SYGVKD. V lost 5 bases and J lost 5; bases outside the gene matches: 3. This CDR3 spans 13 amino acids. This chain's CDR3 is CAISIAGVETQYF. CDR3 nucleotides: TGTGCCATCAGTATAGCGGGAGTGGAGACCCAGTACTTC.

This clonotype was detected once. The chain has TRBV4-2 and TRBJ2-1; a weak D match, TRBD1 (7 bases). Trimming removed 1 base at V and 0 bases at J, with 16 bases between. Per germline, CDR1 LGHNA and CDR2 YNFKEQ. The CDR3 runs to 18 residues. The CDR3 loop is CASSQAQGGQSSYNEQFF. The CDR3 DNA is TGTGCCAGCAGCCAAGCCCAGGGGGGTCAAAGCTCCTACAATGAGCAGTTCTTC.